A single sample gave rise to the 14 T cell receptor beta chains below, sequenced in a study of response to subunit inactivated influenza vaccine. One entry per CDR3 protein results from TCRdb running MiXCR on the RT-PCR reads. The sample gives about 610,000 distinct CDR3 sequences, 14% of which show up once; over 8.5% is in the top ten. Material: PBMCs from blood, obtained about 11 days after vaccination. These receptors were collected from a man aged 50-59 years who received an inactivated influenza vaccine.

In its sample, this clonotype was seen a few times. This sequence joins TRBV12-3 or TRBV12-4 and TRBJ1-5; no clear D gene. V shed 5 bases and J shed 3 bases, with 5 bases lying between them. The length of the CDR3 is 12 residues. The CDR3 protein is CASSGFNQPQHF. For the CDR3, the DNA is TGTGCCAGCAGTGGTTTCAATCAGCCCCAGCATTTT.

CDR3 protein: CASSQSARGTDTQYF. The CDR3 region has the DNA TGTGCCAGCAGCCAATCCGCGCGCGGCACAGATACGCAGTATTTT. The chain joins TRBV3-1 to TRBJ2-3; unclear D gene. The CDR3 is made up of 15 amino acids. From germline, CDR1 is LGHDT and CDR2 YNNKEL (reference sequence). Trimming removed 2 bases from V and 1 base from J, with 10 bases in between.

The chain links TRBV9 to TRBJ1-5; 9 bases are shared with TRBD1. The CDR3 totals 15 residues. Per germline, CDR1 SGDLS and CDR2 YYNGEE. With V trimmed by 3 bases and J by 8 bases, 9 bases remained unmatched. This CDR3 is CASSATGTGYEPQHF. In DNA form, the CDR3 reads TGTGCCAGCAGCGCCACCGGGACAGGGTACGAGCCCCAGCATTTT. Together with reference TRBV9 and TRBJ1-5, the CDR3 gives the full variable domain: DSGVTQTPKHLITATGQRVTLRCSPRSGDLSVYWYQQSLDQGLQFLIQYYNGEERAKGNILERFSAQQFPDLHSELNLSSLELGDSALYFCASSATGTGYEPQHFGDGTRLSIL.

This rearrangement joins TRBV16 to TRBJ2-7, with TRBD2 identical over 11 bases. Germline CDR1 is KGHSY and CDR2 is FQNENV. The V and J ends lost 4 bases and 1 base, in that order; junction bases with no gene match: 12. The CDR3 has 18 residues. CDR3 coding DNA: TGTGCCAGCAGCCGACTAACTAGCGGGAGAGTCATTTCCTACGAGCAGTACTTC. Protein product: CASSRLTSGRVISYEQYF.

This clonotype occurred a few times. The genes are TRBV7-9 and TRBJ1-1, with 9 bases lining up with TRBD1. This CDR3 is 17 amino acids long. Germline lookup yields CDR1 SEHNR and CDR2 FQNEAQ (reference sequence). After removal of 0 bases from V and 3 bases from J, the junction contained 8 bases not matched to a gene. The CDR3 bases are TGTGCCAGCAGCTTAGCGAACCCGGGACAGGGATACACTGAAGCTTTCTTT. Encoded protein: CASSLANPGQGYTEAFF.

The CDR3 protein is CASRTGQGANTEAFF. The CDR3 coding sequence is TGTGCCAGTAGAACGGGACAGGGGGCGAACACTGAAGCTTTCTTT. V usage is TRBV19 and J usage is TRBJ1-1; 12 positions agree with TRBD1. The J segment lost 1 base and the V segment lost 6 bases, leaving 3 bases of the junction unmatched. Germline lookup yields CDR1 LNHDA and CDR2 SQIVND (reference sequence). The CDR3 is 15 amino acids. The variable domain in full, with the rest retrieved from reference TRBV19 and TRBJ1-1, is DGGITQSPKYLFRKEGQNVTLSCEQNLNHDAMYWYRQDPGQGLRLIYYSQIVNDFQKGDIAEGYSVSREKKESFPLTVTSAQKNPTAFYLCASRTGQGANTEAFFGQGTRLTVV.

This clonotype came up a few times. The chain links TRBV20-1 to TRBJ2-7; no clear D. Germline assignment: CDR1 DFQATT and CDR2 SNEGSKA (reference sequence). The CDR3 has 12 residues. V lost 4 bases, J lost 3 bases, and 10 bases lay in between. The CDR3 reads CSAIHIGYEQYF. For the CDR3, the DNA is TGCAGTGCTATCCACATTGGCTACGAGCAGTACTTC.

The chain couples TRBV10-3 to TRBJ1-6; no clear D gene. The CDR3 loop spans 15 amino acids. The V and J ends lost 2 bases and 6 bases respectively, with 11 bases between them. Germline values: CDR1 ENHRY, CDR2 SYGVKD. The CDR3 sequence: CAISETVPGNSPLHF. CDR3 nucleotide sequence: TGTGCCATCAGTGAGACGGTCCCCGGTAATTCACCCCTCCACTTT.

The J gene is TRBJ2-1, the V gene TRBV12-3 or TRBV12-4; 8 bases are shared with TRBD2. The CDR3 covers 15 residues. The V and J ends lost 0 bases and 3 bases, in that order; junction bases with no gene match: 1. The CDR3 DNA follows: TGTGCCAGCAGTTTAGCGCTAGCGGGCTACAATGAGCAGTTCTTC. It codes for CASSLALAGYNEQFF.

This clonotype was seen ten or more times. The CDR3 is CASSFVAGGSYNEQFF. For the CDR3, the DNA is TGTGCCAGCAGTTTTGTGGCGGGAGGGTCCTACAATGAGCAGTTCTTC. This chain uses TRBV28 with TRBJ2-1; 9 bases fit TRBD2. Germline trimming cut 3 bases from V and 1 base from J; bases unmatched to any gene: 4. CDR3 length: 16 amino acids. Germline V CDR1 and CDR2: MDHEN, SYDVKM.

The chain joins TRBV30 to TRBJ2-2; D unclear. V was shortened by 4 bases and J by 6 bases, with 12 bases between the two germline ends. This CDR3 region has 13 residues. Germline V gives CDR1 GTSNPN, CDR2 SVGIG (reference sequence). Here the CDR3 reads CAWTRWGSGELFF. CDR3 DNA sequence: TGTGCCTGGACACGTTGGGGTTCCGGGGAGCTGTTTTTT.

This chain links TRBV9 with TRBJ2-5; 12 bases map to TRBD2. V trimming: 3 bases; J trimming: 5 bases; junction bases outside the gene matches: 8. The CDR3 is 16 residues long. Germline lookup yields CDR1 SGDLS and CDR2 YYNGEE. CDR3 sequence reads: CASSGTSGIGWETQYF. DNA of the CDR3: TGTGCCAGCAGCGGGACTAGCGGGATCGGTTGGGAGACCCAGTACTTC.

This clonotype was recorded a few times. The chain employs TRBV6-5 and TRBJ2-7, with D perhaps matching TRBD2 (6 bases). CDR1 MNHEY and CDR2 SVGAGI come from the germline V gene. V lost 2 bases and J 3 bases, leaving 11 bases between the germline ends. The CDR3 runs 14 residues. DNA of the CDR3: TGTGCCAGCAGTTACGGGTGGGGAGGCTACGAGCAGTACTTC. Translated, it gives CASSYGWGGYEQYF.

V and J are TRBV6-1 and TRBJ1-1; D call uncertain. CDR1 and CDR2 (germline): MNHNS, SASEGT. The CDR3 consists of 13 residues. Trimming removed 7 bases at V and 8 bases at J, with 17 bases between. The CDR3 region has the DNA TGTGCCAGCATAAGTCGGACCTTCGGCGAAGCTTTCTTT. This codes for CASISRTFGEAFF.